The sequence of this TCR beta chain was determined in a study of T-cell memory formation after mild COVID-19 (dated by TCRdb to the early 2020s). Background for the entire study: Most TCR sequence clusters were specific to one of the two donors. In a couple of donors, T-cell clones that expanded and contracted after mild COVID-19 were tracked by sequencing TCRalpha and TCRbeta repertoires over time. Two young, previously healthy adult volunteers made up the cohort, one male and one female. Summary of the overall study and its limitations: Contracting CD4+ clones were located mainly in the CM and EM memory subsets, whereas CD8+ clones were found to be enriched in EMRA. Only a couple of mild cases were covered in the study, and larger cohorts including severe cases with pre-infection samples were considered necessary. SARS-CoV-2 specificity of the second-wave clones peaking on day 37 was not confirmed. Clones that contracted from day 15 to 85 showed balanced CD4/CD8 phenotypes, whereas a second wave of clones that expanded from day 15 to 37 leaned towards CD4+. Some responding clones were found in pre-infection memory, which suggests that pre-existing cross-reactive memory T cells took part in the SARS-CoV-2 response.

The data were produced on an Illumina NovaSeq 6000. Using 5'RACE with constant-segment primers, TCRalpha and TCRbeta cDNA libraries were constructed, with sample barcodes and unique molecular identifiers added in the process. Trizol reagent was used to extract RNA from every sample. Amplification of the libraries took two PCR steps, and the second step added a second sample barcode plus Illumina TruSeq adapters. Libraries were sequenced on an Illumina NovaSeq with 2 x 150 bp paired-end reads. As for the original processing: Reads were demultiplexed and collapsed into UMI-guided consensus sequences with migec v1.2.7. Using mixcr v2.1.11, UMI consensuses were aligned to TRA and TRB V and J templates and then assembled into clonotypes. Clonotypes were classified as expanded or contracted when called significant by both edgeR and NoisET, with noise models trained on biological replicates. edgeR calls used a false discovery rate-adjusted p below 0.01 and a log2 fold-change threshold of 1. As an exploratory analysis of dynamics, max-normalized trajectories of the 1000 most abundant clonotypes were examined by PCA with hierarchical clustering. The CD4 or CD8 phenotype of responding clones was assigned using the separately sequenced CD4+ and CD8+ repertoires. TCRdb reprocessed the public reads (quality trimming at Q25 with fastp, clone calling with MiXCR) and kept in-frame beta chains. CDR3 protein sequences are deduplicated, and each keeps its most common genes and DNA. TCRdb's processing, not the study's, gives the V and J calls here. Recorded for this sample are 400,000 to 550,000 distinct CDR3 sequences; 25% of them occurred a single time. Roughly an eighth of the sample lies in the top ten.

CDR1 LNHNV and CDR2 YYDKDF were looked up in the germline V gene (reference sequence). V lost 3 bases and J lost 5 bases; the stretch between them is 14 bases long. The CDR3 contains 15 residues, cysteine and phenylalanine counted. Only the CDR3 DNA is retained, 45 bases long and in frame from the first base. This clonotype occurred once. Its antigen is still unknown. No qualities accompany the bases; no much larger clone lies one base away. Ficoll-Paque density gradient centrifugation was used to isolate PBMCs. The receptor comes from an adult woman who had mild COVID-19 (a few samples of this study predate the infection). The sample titles of this study are shuffled in the database, so cell type and time point are left out; the donor was told from shared clones. The chain is made from TRBV15 and TRBJ1-5, with a tentative D gene TRBD1 over 5 matching bases. Sample: PBMCs or a T cell subset sorted from them (not recorded which). The bases read TGTGCCACCAGCAGCCGGGGCGGTGGATATCAGCCCCAGCATTTT. Its protein reads: CATSSRGGGYQPQHF. Here the CDR3 is joined to the reference TRBV15 and TRBJ1-5 genes, and the full variable domain is: DAMVIQNPRYQVTQFGKPVTLSCSQTLNHNVMYWYQQKSSQAPKLLFHYYDKDFNNEADTPDNFQSRRPNTSFCFLDIRSPGLGDTAMYLCATSSRGGGYQPQHFGDGTRLSIL.